The rows below give T cell receptor beta chains drawn from one sample of a study of blood T cell repertoires in COVID-19. Only in-frame clones appear in the TCRdb table, and some are missing; sequencing was by immunoSEQ multiplex PCR. The sample lists roughly 45,000 clones, around nine tenths occurring once. Sequencing was performed on peripheral blood. These receptors were taken from a man in his 70s with active COVID-19. Each CDR3 is given with its conserved first and last residue. A D gene is named only where the DNA matches it firmly. Only some rows state a clone size, as once, few, many or a class for expanded clones.

clone size	V gene	J gene	D gene	CDR3 DNA	CDR3 protein
once	TRBV24-1	TRBJ2-7	TRBD1	TGTGCCACCAGTGATCCCCGCGACAGGGGCGACGAGCAGTACTTC	CATSDPRDRGDEQYF
NA	TRBV9	TRBJ2-5	NA	TGTGCCAGCAGCGTTAACGCGCGGGTAGAGACCCAGTACTTC	CASSVNARVETQYF
NA	TRBV6-5	TRBJ1-6	NA	TGTGCCAGCAGGCAGAATACACCTAATTCACCCCTCCACTTT	CASRQNTPNSPLHF
NA	TRBV2	TRBJ1-3	TRBD1	TGTGCCAGCAGAGAACAAGGACAGGGAGACACCATATATTTT	CASREQGQGDTIYF
NA	TRBV25-1	TRBJ1-1	NA	TGTGCCAGCAGATCGACAGGTCTGAACACTGAAGCTTTCTTT	CASRSTGLNTEAFF
NA	TRBV5-6	TRBJ2-4	NA	TGTGCCAGCAGCAAAATCAGGGGCGACAAAAACATTCAGTACTTC	CASSKIRGDKNIQYF
once	TRBV18	TRBJ1-3	NA	TGTGCCAGCTCACCGAGACAGCTCGACTCTGGAAACACCATATATTTT	CASSPRQLDSGNTIYF
NA	TRBV7-2	TRBJ1-5	TRBD1	TGTGCCAGCAGCTCAGATCACTTTACAGGGGCGGGCAATCAGCCCCAGCATTTT	CASSSDHFTGAGNQPQHF
NA	TRBV30	TRBJ1-5	NA	TGTGCCTGGAGTGTGAGCAGGGGTAGCAATCAGCCCCAGCATTTT	CAWSVSRGSNQPQHF
NA	TRBV28	TRBJ1-2	NA	TGTGCCAGCAGTTTTGGGGGGGCGGGTGGCTACACCTTC	CASSFGGAGGYTF
NA	TRBV27	TRBJ2-7	NA	TGTGCCAGCCTCAATCGGGGGATGCCTAGTGACGAGCAGTACTTC	CASLNRGMPSDEQYF
NA	TRBV20-1	TRBJ2-3	NA	TGCAGTGCTAGCGGTCTCAATACGCAGTATTTT	CSASGLNTQYF
once	TRBV3-1/TRBV3-2	TRBJ1-2	NA	TGTGCCAGCAGCCAAGTGGTTTCAGGGGTCCTTATCTATGGCTACACCTTC	CASSQVVSGVLIYGYTF
NA	TRBV19	TRBJ1-5	NA	TGTGCCAGTAGCGGGGGGATATATAGCAATCAGCCCCAGCATTTT	CASSGGIYSNQPQHF
few	TRBV27	TRBJ1-2	TRBD1	TGTGCCAGCAGTTTATGGTCCGGGACAGCAAGGTATGGCTACACCTTC	CASSLWSGTARYGYTF
NA	TRBV18	TRBJ1-2	TRBD1	TGTGCCAGCTCACCGGACAGGGTCGGAGGCTACACCTTC	CASSPDRVGGYTF
NA	TRBV19	TRBJ1-5	TRBD1	TGTGCCAGTAGTATAGCCACCCGACAGGGGGCGAACGTTCAGCCCCAGCATTTT	CASSIATRQGANVQPQHF
NA	TRBV27	TRBJ2-3	TRBD2	TGTGCCAGCAGTCCCTCAGGGACTAGGCAGGATACGCAGTATTTT	CASSPSGTRQDTQYF
NA	TRBV6-5	TRBJ1-2	TRBD1	TGTGCCAGCAGTTTCCTCGGACAGGGGAGGCGTGGCTACACCTTC	CASSFLGQGRRGYTF
NA	TRBV5-6	TRBJ1-5	TRBD1	TGTGCCAGCAGCTTGAGCAGGGGGACTCAGCCCCAGCATTTT	CASSLSRGTQPQHF
NA	TRBV29-1	TRBJ2-7	TRBD2	TGCAGCGTTCTAGCGGGGCCCTACGAGCAGTACTTC	CSVLAGPYEQYF
NA	TRBV5-6	TRBJ2-1	NA	TGTGCCAGCAGCTTGGGACAGATTTTTAATGAGCAGTTCTTC	CASSLGQIFNEQFF
NA	TRBV6-5	TRBJ2-7	NA	TGTGCCAGCAGGACCCCACAGGGCGGCGAGCAGTACTTC	CASRTPQGGEQYF